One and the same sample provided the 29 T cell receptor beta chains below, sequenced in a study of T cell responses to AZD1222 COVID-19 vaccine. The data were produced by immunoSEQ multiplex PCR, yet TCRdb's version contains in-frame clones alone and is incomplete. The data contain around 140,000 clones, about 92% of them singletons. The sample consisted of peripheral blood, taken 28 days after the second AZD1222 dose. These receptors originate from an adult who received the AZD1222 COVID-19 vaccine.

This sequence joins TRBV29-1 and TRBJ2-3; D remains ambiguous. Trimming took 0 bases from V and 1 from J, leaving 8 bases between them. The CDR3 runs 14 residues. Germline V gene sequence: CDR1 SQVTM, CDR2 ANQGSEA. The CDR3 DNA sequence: TGCAGCGTTGAAGAGGGTGGGGGCACAGATACGCAGTATTTT. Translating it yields CSVEEGGGTDTQYF.

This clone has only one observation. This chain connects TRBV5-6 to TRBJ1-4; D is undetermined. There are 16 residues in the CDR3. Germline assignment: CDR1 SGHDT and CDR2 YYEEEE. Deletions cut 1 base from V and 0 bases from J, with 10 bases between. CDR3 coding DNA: TGTGCCAGCAGCTTGAAGACCGGTGCAACTAATGAAAAACTGTTTTTT. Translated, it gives CASSLKTGATNEKLFF.

CDR3 residues: CASSPTAINQPQHF. Here the CDR3 DNA reads TGTGCCAGCAGCCCGACAGCGATCAATCAGCCCCAGCATTTT. The chain carries TRBV3-1 (or the pseudogene TRBV3-2) and TRBJ1-5; TRBD1 might be the D (5 bases). The germline V gene has CDR1 LGHDT and CDR2 YNNKEL (reference sequence). V gave up 4 bases and J gave up 3 bases, with 10 bases separating them. This CDR3 region has 14 residues.

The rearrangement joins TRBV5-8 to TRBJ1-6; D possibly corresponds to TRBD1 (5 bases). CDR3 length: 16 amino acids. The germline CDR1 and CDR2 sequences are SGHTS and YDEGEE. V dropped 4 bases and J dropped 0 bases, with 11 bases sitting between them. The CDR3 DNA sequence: TGTGCCAGCAGCCTCGGGGGGAGCTCCTATAATTCACCCCTCCACTTT. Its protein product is CASSLGGSSYNSPLHF.

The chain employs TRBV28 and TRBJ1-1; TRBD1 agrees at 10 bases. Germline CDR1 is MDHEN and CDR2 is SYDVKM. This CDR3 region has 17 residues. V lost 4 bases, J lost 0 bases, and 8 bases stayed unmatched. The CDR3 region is CASSSSGQGVMNTEAFF. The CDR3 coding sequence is TGTGCCAGCAGTTCGAGTGGACAGGGGGTGATGAACACTGAAGCTTTCTTT. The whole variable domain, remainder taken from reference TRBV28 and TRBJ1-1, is DVKVTQSSRYLVKRTGEKVFLECVQDMDHENMFWYRQDPGLGLRLIYFSYDVKMKEKGDIPEGYSVSREKKERFSLILESASTNQTSMYLCASSSSGQGVMNTEAFFGQGTRLTVV.

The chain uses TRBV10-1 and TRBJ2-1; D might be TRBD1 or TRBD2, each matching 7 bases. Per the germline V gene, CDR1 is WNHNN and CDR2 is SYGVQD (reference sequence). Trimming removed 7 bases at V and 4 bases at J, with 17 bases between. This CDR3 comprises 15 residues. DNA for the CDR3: TGCGCCAGCAACTCAGGGGGTAGCGGGTACAATGAGCAGTTCTTC. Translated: CASNSGGSGYNEQFF.

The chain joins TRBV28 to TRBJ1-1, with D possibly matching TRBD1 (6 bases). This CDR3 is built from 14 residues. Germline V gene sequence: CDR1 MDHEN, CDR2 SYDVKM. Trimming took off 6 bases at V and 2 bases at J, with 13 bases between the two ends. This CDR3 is CASRIGQLNTEAFF. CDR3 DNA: TGTGCCAGCAGGATAGGACAGCTTAACACTGAAGCTTTCTTT.

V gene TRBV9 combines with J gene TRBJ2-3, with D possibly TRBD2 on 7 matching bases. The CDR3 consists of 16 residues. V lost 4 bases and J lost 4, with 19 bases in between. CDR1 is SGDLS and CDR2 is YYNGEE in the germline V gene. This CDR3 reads CASSPGGGLSADTQYF. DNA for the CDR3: TGTGCCAGCAGCCCTGGGGGGGGCCTGTCCGCAGATACGCAGTATTTT.

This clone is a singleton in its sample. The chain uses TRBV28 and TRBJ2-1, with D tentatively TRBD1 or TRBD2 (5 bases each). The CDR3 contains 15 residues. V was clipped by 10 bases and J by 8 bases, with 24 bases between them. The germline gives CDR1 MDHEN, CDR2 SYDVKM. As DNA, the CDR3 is TGTGCCACCGCCCTTGGGACCCGATATAGATATGAGCAGTTCTTC. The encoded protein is CATALGTRYRYEQFF.

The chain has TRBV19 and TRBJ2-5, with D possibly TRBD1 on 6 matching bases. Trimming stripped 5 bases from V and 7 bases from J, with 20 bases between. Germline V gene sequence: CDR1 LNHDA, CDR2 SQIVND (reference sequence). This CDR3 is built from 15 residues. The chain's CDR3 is CASSGADSGEGTQYF. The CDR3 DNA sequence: TGTGCCAGTAGTGGGGCGGACAGCGGAGAAGGGACCCAGTACTTC.

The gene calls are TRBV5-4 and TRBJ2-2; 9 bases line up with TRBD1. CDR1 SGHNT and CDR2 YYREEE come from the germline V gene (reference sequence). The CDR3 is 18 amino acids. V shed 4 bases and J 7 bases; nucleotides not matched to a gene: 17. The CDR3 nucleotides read TGTGCCAGCAGCCCAGGCTCCGGGACAGGGAATGCAAACGGGGAGCTGTTTTTT. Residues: CASSPGSGTGNANGELFF.

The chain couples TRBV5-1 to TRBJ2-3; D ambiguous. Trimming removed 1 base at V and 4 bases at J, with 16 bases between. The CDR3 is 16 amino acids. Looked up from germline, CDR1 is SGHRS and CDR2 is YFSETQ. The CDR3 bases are TGCGCCAGCAGCTTGATATTAGCTGGCTCCGCAGATACGCAGTATTTT. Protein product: CASSLILAGSADTQYF.

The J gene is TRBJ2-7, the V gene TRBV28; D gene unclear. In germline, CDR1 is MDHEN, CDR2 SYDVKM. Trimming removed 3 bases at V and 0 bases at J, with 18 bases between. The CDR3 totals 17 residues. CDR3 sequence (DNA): TGTGCCAGCAGTTTCACCCGCAGTGCATTTAGCTCCTACGAGCAGTACTTC. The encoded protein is CASSFTRSAFSSYEQYF.

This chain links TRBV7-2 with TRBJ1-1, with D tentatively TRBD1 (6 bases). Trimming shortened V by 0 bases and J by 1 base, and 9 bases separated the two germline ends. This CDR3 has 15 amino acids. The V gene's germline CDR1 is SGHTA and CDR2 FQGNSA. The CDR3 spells CASSLARTENTEAFF. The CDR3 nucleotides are TGTGCCAGCAGCTTAGCCCGGACAGAGAACACTGAAGCTTTCTTT. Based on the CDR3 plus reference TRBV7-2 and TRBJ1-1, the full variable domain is GAGVSQSPSNKVTEKGKDVELRCDPISGHTALYWYRQSLGQGLEFLIYFQGNSAPDKSGLPSDRFSAERTGGSVSTLTIQRTQQEDSAVYLCASSLARTENTEAFFGQGTRLTVV.

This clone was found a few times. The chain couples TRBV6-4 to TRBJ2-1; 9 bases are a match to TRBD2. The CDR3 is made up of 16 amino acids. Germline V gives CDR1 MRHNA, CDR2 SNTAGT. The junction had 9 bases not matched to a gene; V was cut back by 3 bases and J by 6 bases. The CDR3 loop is CASSDPGTSSVNEQFF. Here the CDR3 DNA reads TGTGCCAGCAGTGATCCCGGGACTAGCTCGGTCAATGAGCAGTTCTTC.

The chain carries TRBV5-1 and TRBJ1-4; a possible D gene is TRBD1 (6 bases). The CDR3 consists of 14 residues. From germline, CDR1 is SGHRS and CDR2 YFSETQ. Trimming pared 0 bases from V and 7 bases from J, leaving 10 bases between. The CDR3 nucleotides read TGCGCCAGCAGCTTGGGTGACAGGAGTGAAAAACTGTTTTTT. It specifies CASSLGDRSEKLFF.

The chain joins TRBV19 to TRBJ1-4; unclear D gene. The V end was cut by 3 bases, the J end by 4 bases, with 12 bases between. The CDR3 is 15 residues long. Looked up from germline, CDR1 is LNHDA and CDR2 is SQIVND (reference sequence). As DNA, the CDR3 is TGTGCCAGTAGTATCGGCGGACCCGGTAATGAAAAACTGTTTTTT. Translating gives CASSIGGPGNEKLFF.

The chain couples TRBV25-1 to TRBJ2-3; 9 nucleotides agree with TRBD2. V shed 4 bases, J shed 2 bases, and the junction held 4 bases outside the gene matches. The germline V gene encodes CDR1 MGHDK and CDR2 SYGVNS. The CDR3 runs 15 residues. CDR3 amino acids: CASSGGLANTDTQYF. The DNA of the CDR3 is TGTGCCAGCAGTGGTGGACTAGCGAACACAGATACGCAGTATTTT.

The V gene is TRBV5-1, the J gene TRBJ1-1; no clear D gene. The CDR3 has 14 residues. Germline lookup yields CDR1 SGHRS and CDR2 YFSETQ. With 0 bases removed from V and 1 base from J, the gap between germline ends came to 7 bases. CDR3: CASSLGSSNTEAFF. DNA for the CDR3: TGCGCCAGCAGCTTGGGGTCCTCGAACACTGAAGCTTTCTTT.

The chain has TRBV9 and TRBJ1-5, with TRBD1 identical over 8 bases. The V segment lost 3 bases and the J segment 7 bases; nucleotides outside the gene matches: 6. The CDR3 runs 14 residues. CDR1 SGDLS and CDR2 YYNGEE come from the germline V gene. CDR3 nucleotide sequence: TGTGCCAGCAGCGCACAGGGGGGATGGCAGCCCCAGCATTTT. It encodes CASSAQGGWQPQHF.

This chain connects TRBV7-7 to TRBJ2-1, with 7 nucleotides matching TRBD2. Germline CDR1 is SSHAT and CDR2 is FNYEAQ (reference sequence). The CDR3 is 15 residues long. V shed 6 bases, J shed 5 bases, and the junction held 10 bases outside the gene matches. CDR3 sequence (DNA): TGTGCCAGCAGTTTACTAGCGTCTGGAAACAATGAGCAGTTCTTC. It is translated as CASSLLASGNNEQFF.

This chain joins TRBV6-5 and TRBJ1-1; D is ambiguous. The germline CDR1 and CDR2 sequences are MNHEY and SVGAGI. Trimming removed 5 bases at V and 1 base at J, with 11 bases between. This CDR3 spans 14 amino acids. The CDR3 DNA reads TGTGCCAGCAGTAAGGACGCTACGAACACTGAAGCTTTCTTT. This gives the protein CASSKDATNTEAFF.

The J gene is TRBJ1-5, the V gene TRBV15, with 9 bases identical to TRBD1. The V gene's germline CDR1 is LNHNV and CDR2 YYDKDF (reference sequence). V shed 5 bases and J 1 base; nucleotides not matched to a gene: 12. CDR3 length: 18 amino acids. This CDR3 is CATSYRQGDMASNQPQHF. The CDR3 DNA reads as TGTGCCACCAGCTACAGACAGGGGGACATGGCAAGCAATCAGCCCCAGCATTTT.

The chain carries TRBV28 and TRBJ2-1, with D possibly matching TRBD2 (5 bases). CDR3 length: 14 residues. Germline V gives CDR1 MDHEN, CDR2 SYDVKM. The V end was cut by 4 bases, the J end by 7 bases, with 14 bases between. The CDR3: CASSSPVSANEQFF. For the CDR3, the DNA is TGTGCCAGCAGTTCCCCGGTTAGCGCAAATGAGCAGTTCTTC.

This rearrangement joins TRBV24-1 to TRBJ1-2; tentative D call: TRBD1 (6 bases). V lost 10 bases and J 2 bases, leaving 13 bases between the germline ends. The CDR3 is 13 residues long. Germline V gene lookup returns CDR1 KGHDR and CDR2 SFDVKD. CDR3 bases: TGTGCCACGCAGTTGGGACACAACTATGGCTACACCTTC. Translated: CATQLGHNYGYTF.

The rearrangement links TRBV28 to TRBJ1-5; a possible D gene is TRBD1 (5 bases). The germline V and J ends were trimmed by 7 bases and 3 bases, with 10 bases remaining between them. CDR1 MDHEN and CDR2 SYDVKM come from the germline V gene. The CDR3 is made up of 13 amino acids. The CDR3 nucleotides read TGTGCCAGCAAGCCACAGGTCAATCAGCCCCAGCATTTT. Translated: CASKPQVNQPQHF.

CDR3 residues: CATSRDGLLYGYTF. The CDR3 DNA follows: TGTGCCACCAGCAGAGACGGGCTCCTCTATGGCTACACCTTC. The rearrangement uses TRBV15 and TRBJ1-2; no clear D. CDR1 is LNHNV and CDR2 is YYDKDF in the germline V gene (reference sequence). This CDR3 comprises 14 residues. V lost 0 bases and J 4 bases, leaving 9 bases between the germline ends.

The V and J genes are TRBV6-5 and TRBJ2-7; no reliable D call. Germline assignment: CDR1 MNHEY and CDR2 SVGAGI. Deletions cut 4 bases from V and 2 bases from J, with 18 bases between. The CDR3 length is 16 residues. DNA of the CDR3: TGTGCCAGCAGTTTCTCCCCCACTAATTACCCCTACGAGCAGTACTTC. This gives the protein CASSFSPTNYPYEQYF.

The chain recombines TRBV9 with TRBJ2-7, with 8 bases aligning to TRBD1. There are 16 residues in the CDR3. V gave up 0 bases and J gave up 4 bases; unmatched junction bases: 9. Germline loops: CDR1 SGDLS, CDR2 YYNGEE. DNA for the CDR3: TGTGCCAGCAGCGTAGCCCCGATAGACAGGGGATACGAGCAGTACTTC. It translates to CASSVAPIDRGYEQYF.